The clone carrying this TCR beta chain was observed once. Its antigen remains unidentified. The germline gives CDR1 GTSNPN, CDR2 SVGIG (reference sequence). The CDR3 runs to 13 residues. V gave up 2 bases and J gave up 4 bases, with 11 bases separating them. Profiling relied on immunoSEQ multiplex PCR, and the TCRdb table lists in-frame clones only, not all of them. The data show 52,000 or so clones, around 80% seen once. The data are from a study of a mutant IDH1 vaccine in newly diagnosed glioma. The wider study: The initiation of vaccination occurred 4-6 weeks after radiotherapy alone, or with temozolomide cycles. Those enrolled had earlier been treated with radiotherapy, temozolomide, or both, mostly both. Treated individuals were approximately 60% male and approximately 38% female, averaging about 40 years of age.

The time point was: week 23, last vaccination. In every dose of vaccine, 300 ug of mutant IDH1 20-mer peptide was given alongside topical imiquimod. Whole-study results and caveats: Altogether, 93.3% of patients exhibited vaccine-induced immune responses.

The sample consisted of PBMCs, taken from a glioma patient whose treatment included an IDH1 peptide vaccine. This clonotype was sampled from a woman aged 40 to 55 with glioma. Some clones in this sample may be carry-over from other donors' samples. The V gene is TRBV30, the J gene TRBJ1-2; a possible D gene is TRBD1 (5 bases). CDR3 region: CAWSWGQAYGYTF. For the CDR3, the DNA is TGTGCCTGGAGTTGGGGCCAGGCCTATGGCTACACCTTC.